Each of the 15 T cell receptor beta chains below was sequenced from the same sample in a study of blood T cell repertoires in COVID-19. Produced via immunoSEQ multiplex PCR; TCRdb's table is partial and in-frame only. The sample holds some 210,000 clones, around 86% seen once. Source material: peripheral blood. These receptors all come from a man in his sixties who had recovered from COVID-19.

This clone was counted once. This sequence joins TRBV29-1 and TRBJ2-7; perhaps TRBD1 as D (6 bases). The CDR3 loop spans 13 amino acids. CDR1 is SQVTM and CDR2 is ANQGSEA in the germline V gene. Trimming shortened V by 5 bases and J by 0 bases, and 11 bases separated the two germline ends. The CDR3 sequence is CSVYTGHSYEQYF. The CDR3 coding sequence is TGCAGCGTTTATACAGGGCACTCCTACGAGCAGTACTTC.

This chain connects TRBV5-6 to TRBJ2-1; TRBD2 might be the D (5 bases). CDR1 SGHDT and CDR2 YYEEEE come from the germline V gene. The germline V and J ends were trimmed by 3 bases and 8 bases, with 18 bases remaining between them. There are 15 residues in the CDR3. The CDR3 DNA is TGTGCCAGCAGCTCCACCGGGGTCCTTGTGGATGAGCAGTTCTTC. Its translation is CASSSTGVLVDEQFF.

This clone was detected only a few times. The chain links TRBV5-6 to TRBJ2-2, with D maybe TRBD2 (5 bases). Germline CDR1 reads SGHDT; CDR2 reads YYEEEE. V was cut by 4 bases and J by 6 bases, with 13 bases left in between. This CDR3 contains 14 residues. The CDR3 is CASSLGVESGELFF. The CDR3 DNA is TGTGCCAGCAGCCTCGGGGTGGAATCCGGGGAGCTGTTTTTT.

The CDR3 reads CASSPQIAGNTGELFF. CDR3 coding DNA: TGCGCCAGCAGCCCCCAGATAGCGGGAAACACCGGGGAGCTGTTTTTT. The V and J genes are TRBV5-1 and TRBJ2-2, with TRBD2 identical over 8 bases. Trimming took 4 bases from V and 2 from J; bases not matched to a gene: 7. The CDR3 extends over 16 amino acids. Germline CDR1 reads SGHRS; CDR2 reads YFSETQ.

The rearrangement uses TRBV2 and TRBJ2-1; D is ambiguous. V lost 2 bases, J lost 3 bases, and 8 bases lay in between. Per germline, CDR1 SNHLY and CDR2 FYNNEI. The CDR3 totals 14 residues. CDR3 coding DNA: TGTGCCAGCAGTGAAAACCAGAACTACAATGAGCAGTTCTTC. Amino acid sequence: CASSENQNYNEQFF.

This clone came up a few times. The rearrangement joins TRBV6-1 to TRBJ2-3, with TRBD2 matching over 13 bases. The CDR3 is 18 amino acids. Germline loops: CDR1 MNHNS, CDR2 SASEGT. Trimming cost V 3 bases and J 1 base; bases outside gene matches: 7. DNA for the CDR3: TGTGCCAGCAGTGACTACCTGGGACTAGCGGGACGCACAGATACGCAGTATTTT. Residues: CASSDYLGLAGRTDTQYF.

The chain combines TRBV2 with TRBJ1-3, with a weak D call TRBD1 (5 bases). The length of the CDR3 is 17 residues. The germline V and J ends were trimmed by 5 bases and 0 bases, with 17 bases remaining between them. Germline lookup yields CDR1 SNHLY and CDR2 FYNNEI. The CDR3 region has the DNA TGTGCCAGCAGTACGTCCAGGGAGGACTACTCTGGAAACACCATATATTTT. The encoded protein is CASSTSREDYSGNTIYF.

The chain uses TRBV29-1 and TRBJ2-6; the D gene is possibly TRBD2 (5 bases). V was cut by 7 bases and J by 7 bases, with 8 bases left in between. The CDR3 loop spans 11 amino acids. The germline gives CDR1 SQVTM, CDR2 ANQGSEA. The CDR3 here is CSAGEANVLTF. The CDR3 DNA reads TGCAGCGCCGGGGAAGCCAACGTCCTGACTTTC.

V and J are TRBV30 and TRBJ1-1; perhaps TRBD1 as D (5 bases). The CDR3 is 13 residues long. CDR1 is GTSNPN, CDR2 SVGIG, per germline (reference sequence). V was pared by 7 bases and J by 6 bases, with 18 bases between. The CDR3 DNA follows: TGTGCCTCCCTCGGGGAGGGGATGGCTGAAGCTTTCTTT. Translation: CASLGEGMAEAFF.

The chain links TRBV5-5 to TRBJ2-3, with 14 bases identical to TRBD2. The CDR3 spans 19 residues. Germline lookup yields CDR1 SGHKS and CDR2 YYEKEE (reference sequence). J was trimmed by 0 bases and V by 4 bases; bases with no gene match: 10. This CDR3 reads CASSPTRLAGGPSTDTQYF. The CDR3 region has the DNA TGTGCCAGCAGCCCCACAAGACTAGCGGGGGGGCCAAGCACAGATACGCAGTATTTT.

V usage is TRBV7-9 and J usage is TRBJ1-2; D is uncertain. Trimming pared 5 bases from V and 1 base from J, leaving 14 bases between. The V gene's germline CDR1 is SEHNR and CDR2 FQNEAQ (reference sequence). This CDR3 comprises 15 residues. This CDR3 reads CASSRANVINYGYTF. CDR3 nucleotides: TGTGCCAGCAGCCGAGCCAATGTCATTAACTATGGCTACACCTTC. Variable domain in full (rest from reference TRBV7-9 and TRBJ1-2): DTGVSQNPRHKITKRGQNVTFRCDPISEHNRLYWYRQTLGQGPEFLTYFQNEAQLEKSRLLSDRFSAERPKGSFSTLEIQRTEQGDSAMYLCASSRANVINYGYTFGSGTRLTVV.

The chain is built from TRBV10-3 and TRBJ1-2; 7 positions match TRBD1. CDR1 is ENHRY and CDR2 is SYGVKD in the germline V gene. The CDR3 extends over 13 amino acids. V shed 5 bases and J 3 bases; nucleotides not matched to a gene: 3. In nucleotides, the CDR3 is TGTGCCATCAGTACAGGGGAGGACTATGGCTACACCTTC. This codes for CAISTGEDYGYTF.

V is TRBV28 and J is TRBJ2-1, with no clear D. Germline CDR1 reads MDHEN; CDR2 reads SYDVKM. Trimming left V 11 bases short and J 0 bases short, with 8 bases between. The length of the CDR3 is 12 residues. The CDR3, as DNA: TGTGCCGCCTTCAGCTCCTACAATGAGCAGTTCTTC. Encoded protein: CAAFSSYNEQFF.

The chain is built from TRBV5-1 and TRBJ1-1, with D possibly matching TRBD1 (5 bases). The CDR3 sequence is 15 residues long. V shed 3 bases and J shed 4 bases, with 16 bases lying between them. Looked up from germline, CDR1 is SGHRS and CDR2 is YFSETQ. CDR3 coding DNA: TGCGCCAGCAGCTCGGACACCAAACGGACCACTGAAGCTTTCTTT. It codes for CASSSDTKRTTEAFF. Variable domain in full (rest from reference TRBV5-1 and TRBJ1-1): KAGVTQTPRYLIKTRGQQVTLSCSPISGHRSVSWYQQTPGQGLQFLFEYFSETQRNKGNFPGRFSGRQFSNSRSEMNVSTLELGDSALYLCASSSDTKRTTEAFFGQGTRLTVV.

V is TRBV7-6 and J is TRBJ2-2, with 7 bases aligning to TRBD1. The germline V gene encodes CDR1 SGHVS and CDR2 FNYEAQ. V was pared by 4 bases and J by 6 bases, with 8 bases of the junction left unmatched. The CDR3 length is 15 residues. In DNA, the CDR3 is TGTGCCAGCAGCTCGACAGGGATTACGTCCGGGGAGCTGTTTTTT. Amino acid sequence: CASSSTGITSGELFF.